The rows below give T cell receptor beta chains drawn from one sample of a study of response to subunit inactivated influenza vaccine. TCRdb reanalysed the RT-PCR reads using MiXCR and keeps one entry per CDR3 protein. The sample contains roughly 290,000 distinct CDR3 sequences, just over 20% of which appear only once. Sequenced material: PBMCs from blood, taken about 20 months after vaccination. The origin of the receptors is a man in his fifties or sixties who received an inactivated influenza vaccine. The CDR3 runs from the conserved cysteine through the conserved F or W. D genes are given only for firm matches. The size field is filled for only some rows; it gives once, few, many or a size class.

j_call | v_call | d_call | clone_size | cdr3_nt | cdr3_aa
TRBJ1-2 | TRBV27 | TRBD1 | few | TGTGCCAGCAAGGGACAGGGGGCCCTCTCGCCCCTCTATGGCTACACCTTC | CASKGQGALSPLYGYTF
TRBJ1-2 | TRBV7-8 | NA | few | TGTGCCAGCAGCTTAGCAGATGGTGGGGGCTACACCTTC | CASSLADGGGYTF
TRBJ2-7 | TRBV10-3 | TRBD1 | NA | TGTGCCATCAGTGAGGCCGGGACAGGGGGCGAGCAGTACTTC | CAISEAGTGGEQYF
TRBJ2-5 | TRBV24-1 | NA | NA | TGTGCCACCAGTGATTCTGTTGGGCACCGCCGGGAGACCCAGTACTTC | CATSDSVGHRRETQYF
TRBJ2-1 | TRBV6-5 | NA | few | TGTGCCAGCAGTTACTCTGGACTAAGTTTGGATGAGCAGTTCTTC | CASSYSGLSLDEQFF
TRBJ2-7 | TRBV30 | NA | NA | TGTGCCTGGAGTGTACTGGGAACAACCGAGCAGTACTTC | CAWSVLGTTEQYF
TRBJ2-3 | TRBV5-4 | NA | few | TGTGCCAGCAGCTTCCTAAACACAGATACGCAGTATTTT | CASSFLNTDTQYF
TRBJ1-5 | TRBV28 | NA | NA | TGTGCCAGCACCCGTTTACTGAGGGGTGGTCAGCCCCAGCATTTT | CASTRLLRGGQPQHF
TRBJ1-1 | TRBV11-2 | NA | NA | TGTGCCAGCAGCTTAGTATCGGAAGCTTTCTTT | CASSLVSEAFF
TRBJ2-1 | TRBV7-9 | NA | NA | TGTGCCAGCAGCTCCACGGTGGGCCCCTCCTACAATGAGCAGTTCTTC | CASSSTVGPSYNEQFF
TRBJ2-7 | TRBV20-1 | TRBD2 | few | TGCAGTGCAGAAACCGGGACTAGCGGGAACGAGCAGTACTTC | CSAETGTSGNEQYF
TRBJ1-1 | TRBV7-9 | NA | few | TGTGCCAGCAGCTTAGAACTGGGGGTCGAAGCTTTCTTT | CASSLELGVEAFF
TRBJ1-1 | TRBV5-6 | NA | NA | TGTGCCAGCACTAAGGACAGACTAATGAACACTGAAGCTTTCTTT | CASTKDRLMNTEAFF
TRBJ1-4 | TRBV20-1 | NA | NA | TGCAGTGCTAGTGGGGACCGCTTATCTAATGAAAAACTGTTTTTT | CSASGDRLSNEKLFF
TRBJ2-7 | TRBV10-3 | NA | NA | TGTGCCATCAGTGAGACCCAGGTTGTATACGAGCAGTACTTC | CAISETQVVYEQYF
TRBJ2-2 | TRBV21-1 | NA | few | TGTGCCAGCGGCAGGGGGGGCGCGAACACCGGGGAGCTGTTTTTT | CASGRGGANTGELFF
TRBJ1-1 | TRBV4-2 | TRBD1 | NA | TGTGCCAGCAGCCAGGAAGGGGGCTTCAACACTGAAGCTTTCTTT | CASSQEGGFNTEAFF
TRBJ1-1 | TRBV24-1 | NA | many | TGTGCCACCAGTGATGGACCGGGACGGAGCCAAGCTTTCTTT | CATSDGPGRSQAFF
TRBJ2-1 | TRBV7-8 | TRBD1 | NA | TGTGCCAGCAGCTTCGGGACAGCGCCCTTCTTC | CASSFGTAPFF
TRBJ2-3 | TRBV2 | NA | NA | TGTGCCAGCACTCCTTCTCTGGGGCAGTATTTT | CASTPSLGQYF
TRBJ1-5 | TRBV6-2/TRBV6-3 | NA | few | TGTGCCAGCAGAAACAGTTTCAATCAGCCCCAGCATTTT | CASRNSFNQPQHF
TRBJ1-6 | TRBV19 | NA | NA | TGTGCCAGTAGTATTGGTGGACGGATTAATTCACCCCTCCACTTT | CASSIGGRINSPLHF
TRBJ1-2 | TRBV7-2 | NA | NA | TGTGCCAGCAGCGCCCCGGGAGTCAATTATGGCTACACCTTC | CASSAPGVNYGYTF
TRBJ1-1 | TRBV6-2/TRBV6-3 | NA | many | TGTGCCAGCAGTTACTCTGGGACACGCCCGTTGAACACTGAAGCTTTCTTT | CASSYSGTRPLNTEAFF
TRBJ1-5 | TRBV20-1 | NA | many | TGCAGTGCTAGAGGCACACAGGTCTCAAGCAATCAGCCCCAGCATTTT | CSARGTQVSSNQPQHF
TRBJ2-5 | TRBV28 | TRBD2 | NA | TGTGCCAGCAGTTTCCTTGTGGCGGGAGGGCCGGAGACCCAGTACTTC | CASSFLVAGGPETQYF
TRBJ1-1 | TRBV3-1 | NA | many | TGTGCCAGCAGCCGCATGGAGAACACTGAAGCTTTCTTT | CASSRMENTEAFF
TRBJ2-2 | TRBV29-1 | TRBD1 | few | TGCAGCATGTTGCAGGGACAGCATCCCGGGGAGCTGTTTTTT | CSMLQGQHPGELFF
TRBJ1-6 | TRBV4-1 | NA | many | TGCGCCAGCAGCGAGGACCGCTCCTATAATTCACCCCTCCACTTT | CASSEDRSYNSPLHF
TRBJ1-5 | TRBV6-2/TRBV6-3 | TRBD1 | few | TGTGCCAGCAGCCGGGACAGGGGGTTTGGCAATCAGCCCCAGCATTTT | CASSRDRGFGNQPQHF
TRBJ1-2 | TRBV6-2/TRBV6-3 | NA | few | TGTGCCAGCAGTTACGAACCCTCTGCGGGCTACACCTTC | CASSYEPSAGYTF
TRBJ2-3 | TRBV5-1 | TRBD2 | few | TGCGCCAGCCACACGGGAGGTTCAGATACGCAGTATTTT | CASHTGGSDTQYF
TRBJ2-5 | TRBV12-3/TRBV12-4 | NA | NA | TGTGCCAGCAGTTTATACAGGGATGAGACCCAGTACTTC | CASSLYRDETQYF
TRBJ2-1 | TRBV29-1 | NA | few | TGCAGCGTTGCCGCCAACAATGAGCAGTTCTTC | CSVAANNEQFF
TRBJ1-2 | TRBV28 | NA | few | TGTGCCAGCGGGGTAAGGTCTCTCGGCTATGGCTACACCTTC | CASGVRSLGYGYTF
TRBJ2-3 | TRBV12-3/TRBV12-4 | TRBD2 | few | TGTGCCAGCAGCCACGGACTAGCGGGGGGGCCGGATACGCAGTATTTT | CASSHGLAGGPDTQYF
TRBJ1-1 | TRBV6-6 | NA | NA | TGTGCCAGCACCCCTGTTGGGTTATCGGAAGCTTTCTTT | CASTPVGLSEAFF